Here is one TCR beta chain with its context. Its cognate antigen has yet to be identified. No much larger clone exists at a distance of one base, and base qualities are not known. These data come from a study of blood T cell repertoires in COVID-19 (dated by TCRdb to 2020 to 2021). At the level of the whole study: Samples covering the acute and convalescent phases of COVID-19 were provided by collaborators in the United States, Italy and Spain. The prospective study material was composed of cDNA or gDNA derived from T cells, B-cell-depleted T cells, or PBMCs. The dataset comprised deeply sampled blood TCRbeta repertoires from subjects exposed to, actively infected with, or recovered from COVID-19. The repertoires were made available in a free public database intended to serve as a resource for research on the immune response to SARS-CoV-2. The samples were drawn from the first 160 participants of the ongoing ImmuneRACE study and from 1,254 subjects provided by 6 global collaborators. Nearly every sample came with metadata listing a de-identified subject ID, COVID-19 status, age in years and sex. Where available, HLA class I and class II types were obtained from metadata supplied by the sample provider rather than from assay-based typing. Study-level results and caveats: Clinical and demographic metadata were provided uncurated, with the amount varying by source and participant.

Participants in the prospective study were enrolled through a virtual design, were aged roughly 18 to 90 years, and lived in roughly 24 United States geographic areas. In the prospective study, participants were assigned to cohorts based on the clinical history participants reported in a screening survey and a study questionnaire. Recovered participants in ImmuneRACE Cohort 3 were defined as having two consecutive negative NP/OP PCR tests, clearance from a healthcare professional, or resolution of symptoms. Each participant in the prospective study had whole blood, serum and a nasopharyngeal or oropharyngeal swab collected by mobile phlebotomists. Additional blood draws and questionnaires over a roughly two-month period could optionally be provided by prospective study participants. Prospective study blood samples were shipped either frozen or at room temperature before DNA extraction. TCRbeta CDR3 regions were amplified from genomic DNA by means of the immunoSEQ Assay, a bias-controlled multiplex PCR. As for the authors' bioinformatics: The number of nucleated cells in each sample was estimated by amplification of reference gene primers within the assay. To quantify the absolute abundance of each unique TCRbeta CDR3 rearrangement, sequence reads were collapsed and filtered. For each sample, productive Simpson clonality was calculated as the square root of Simpson's diversity index over productive rearrangements. TCRdb retrieved this table from immuneACCESS and kept in-frame rearrangements only. Not all clones are present; in checked studies, unresolved V genes account for under half, and no reason is known for the remainder. The D gene and trimming were derived from the DNA, and the V and J assignments and clone size from that table. Across this sample there are about 250,000 clones, with roughly four fifths seen only once. Together, the top ten hold 3.4% of the sample.

Sequencing was done on a sample of PBMCs or T cells enriched from blood (not recorded which). The receptor was isolated from a man aged 50 or older who had recovered from COVID-19.

The DNA is TGTGCCAGCAGCGTGATGGACAGGCTAATTGGGAACACTGAAGCTTTCTTT. Its amino acids are CASSVMDRLIGNTEAFF. The sequence links TRBV9 to TRBJ1-1; 7 bases in the middle match TRBD1. Per the germline V gene, SGDLS is the CDR1 and YYNGEE is the CDR2. The junction shows trimming of 2 bases on V and 1 base on J, and the gene matches do not reach 11 bases of it. Spanning cysteine to phenylalanine, the CDR3 consists of 17 amino acids. CDR3 DNA is the only sequence kept; it has 51 bases, read in frame from the first base.